The subject of this entry is one T cell receptor beta chain. Its antigen is still unknown. One base away there is no much larger clone; base qualities are not given. The time point label, as the study defines it: baseline before first vaccination. The treatment or condition label on this specimen signifies: meningococcal conjugate vaccine given as trial control. Samples from vaccinated people were obtained from the UK trials COV001 and COV002, which included a single-blind randomized controlled phase 2/3 trial of AZD1222 (ChAdOx1 nCoV-19) in healthy adults. Trial participant PBMC samples were collected at day 0 and day 28 after the second dose for TCRbeta chain sequencing. The CDR3 regions of human TCRbeta chains were analyzed by immunosequencing. The study's processing was this. Repertoire TCRs were checked for matches against a reference library of SARS-CoV-2-specific TCRs that had been generated using the MIRA antigen-specificity platform. Breadth was defined as the fraction of unique TCRs that were SARS-CoV-2-associated. Depth was defined as the fraction of total T cells that were SARS-CoV-2-associated. Using the MIRA data, each spike-specific TCR was mapped to the spike region that the TCR reacts to and placed in a CD4 or CD8 class. Log10-transformed breadth and depth values were compared by one-way ANOVA with Sidak's multiple comparisons tests. TCRdb mirrors the immuneACCESS table, restricted to in-frame sequences. Some clones are absent from its copies; in checked studies, under half trace to an unresolved V gene, and the reason for the others is unknown. That table is the source of V, J and clone size, and D and trimming were worked out from the DNA. This sample has 130,000 to 150,000 clones in its table, and roughly 80% of those were observed once. The biggest ten clones account for 4.1% of the sample.

This sample stems from a study of T cell responses to AZD1222 COVID-19 vaccine (dated by TCRdb to about 2021). At the level of the whole study: TCR sequencing covered some 240 trial participants: 200 to 220 given two doses of AZD1222 and approximately 26 given two doses of MenACWY control vaccine. Trial participants were enrolled into age subgroups of 18-55, 56-69 and 70-plus years, which contained approximately 150, 28 and 58 TCR-sequenced participants, respectively.

Its CDR3 holds 16 amino acids, cysteine through phenylalanine. The kept DNA is CDR3 alone, 48 bases in frame from the first base. CDR1 MNHEY and CDR2 SMNVEV were looked up in the germline V gene (reference sequence). Trimming at the junction amounts to 3 bases on V and 0 bases on J, and the germline ends lie 13 bases apart. Summary of the overall study and its limitations: No day 14 peak-response samples were available, so repertoires were characterized only after the peak T cell response. In the small 56-69-year group, the increase in depth fell short of significance, most likely because of low power. The whole spike protein was spanned by vaccine-associated CD4 TCRs, and dominant responses were seen in regions 160-218 and 743-854. Most participants were white British and females outnumbered males, and the authors suggested that clonal diversity may have been underestimated. Only five or six AZD1222 recipients were SARS-CoV-2 seropositive at baseline, limiting conclusions about previously exposed vaccinees. After two AZD1222 doses, spike-specific TCR breadth and depth were significantly higher than at day 0 and than in MenACWY recipients. Reportedly, close to half of the unique spike-specific TCRs recognized epitopes lying outside the regions that are mutated in the B.1.351 and B.1.1.7 variants.

The sample in question was peripheral blood, obtained on day 0 of MenACWY control vaccination. This TCR was recovered from an adult in good health. The V and J genes are TRBV27 and TRBJ2-3; TRBD2 is perhaps the D gene, given 6 matching bases. The CDR3 has the sequence CASSFLNGGSTDTQYF. The nucleotides are TGTGCCAGCAGTTTCTTAAACGGGGGAAGCACAGATACGCAGTATTTT.